This TCR beta chain was found in a study of tumor and adjacent non-tumor tissue in lung cancer. No cell sorting was done before RNA was extracted from the tissue. The CDR3 is 18 amino acids. Losses at the gene ends were 3 bases for V and 1 base for J; bases not matched to a gene: 15. The library came from three nested PCR rounds adapted from ARM-PCR protocols. TCRdb fed the multiplex PCR reads into MiXCR, producing one record per CDR3 protein. The sample comprises about 120,000 distinct CDR3 sequences, approximately 80% of which are singletons, and 22% rests with the top ten. As for this clonotype: This is likely a read error, given that the CDR3 carries no conserved phenylalanine or tryptophan at its end.

The material sequenced was lung tumor tissue. The V gene is TRBV12-3 or TRBV12-4, the J gene TRBJ2-7, with 7 bases lining up with TRBD2. The clonotype originates from a man aged 65 to 85 with non-small cell lung cancer. CDR3 sequence reads: CASSFWGGGEVGSYEQYL. DNA of the CDR3: TGTGCCAGCAGTTTCTGGGGGGGGGGAGAGGTCGGGTCCTACGAGCAGTACCTC.